Included here is one T cell receptor beta chain sequence, with context. Its cognate antigen is unknown. The V end lost 5 bases, the J end lost 3 bases, and 17 bases lay between the germline ends. Germline CDR1 reads SGHTA; CDR2 reads FQGNSA. The CDR3 length is 15 residues. The sample belongs to a study of OX40 agonist ivuxolimab in advanced cancers. In the study overall: Ivuxolimab was administered intravenously to patients at 0.01 to 10 mg/kg every 2 weeks.

Assay: immunoSEQ multiplex PCR; the TCRdb copy retains only in-frame clones and omits some. The data hold roughly 45,000 clones, with more than 75% observed a single time. Study-wide results and limits: More expanded clones were found, on average, in CD8+ than in CD4+ T cells. Clones of CD4+ and CD8+ blood T cells grew by week 6 at doses of 0.1 to 3.0 mg/kg. Nonresponders included some who also had low normalized T-cell clonal expansion.

Sequenced here: CD4+ or CD8+ T cells sorted from blood, sampled in a trial of the OX40 agonist ivuxolimab. The TCR sequence derives from an adult with an advanced solid tumor such as melanoma, head and neck, liver or kidney cancer. The chain joins TRBV7-2 to TRBJ2-7, with D perhaps TRBD2 (6 bases). CDR3 loop: CASSPLGMTSYEQYF. CDR3 coding DNA: TGTGCCAGCAGCCCTTTGGGGATGACTAGCTACGAGCAGTACTTC. Full variable domain (missing parts from reference TRBV7-2 and TRBJ2-7): GAGVSQSPSNKVTEKGKDVELRCDPISGHTALYWYRQSLGQGLEFLIYFQGNSAPDKSGLPSDRFSAERTGGSVSTLTIQRTQQEDSAVYLCASSPLGMTSYEQYFGPGTRLTVT.